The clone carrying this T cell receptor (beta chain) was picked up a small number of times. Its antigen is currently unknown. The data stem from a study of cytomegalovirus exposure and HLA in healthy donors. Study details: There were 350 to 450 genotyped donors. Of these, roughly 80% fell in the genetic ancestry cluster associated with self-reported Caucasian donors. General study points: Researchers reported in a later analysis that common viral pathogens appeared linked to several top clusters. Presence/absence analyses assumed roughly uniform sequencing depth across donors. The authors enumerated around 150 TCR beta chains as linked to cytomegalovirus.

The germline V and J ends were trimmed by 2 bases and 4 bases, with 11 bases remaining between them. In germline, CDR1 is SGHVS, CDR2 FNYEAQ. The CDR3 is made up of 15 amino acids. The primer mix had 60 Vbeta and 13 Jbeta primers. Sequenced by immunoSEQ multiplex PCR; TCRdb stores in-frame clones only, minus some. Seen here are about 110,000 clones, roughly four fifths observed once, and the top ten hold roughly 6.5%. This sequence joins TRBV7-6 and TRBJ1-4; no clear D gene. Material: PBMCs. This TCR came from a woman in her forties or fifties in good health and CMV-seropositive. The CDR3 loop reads CASSLTSAGNEKLFF. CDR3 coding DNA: TGTGCCAGCAGCTTAACATCTGCGGGTAATGAAAAACTGTTTTTT. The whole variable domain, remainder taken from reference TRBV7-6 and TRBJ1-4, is GAGVSQSPRYKVTKRGQDVALRCDPISGHVSLYWYRQALGQGPEFLTYFNYEAQQDKSGLPNDRFSAERPEGSISTLTIQRTEQRDSAMYRCASSLTSAGNEKLFFGSGTQLSVL.